This T cell receptor beta chain appears in the sequencing data of a study of T cells in localized non-small cell lung cancer. On this clone itself: Antigen: not known.

Some clones are missing from TCRdb's copy, which holds only in-frame ones; the method was immunoSEQ multiplex PCR. The sample lists 70,000 to 75,000 clones, around 85% occurring once. Broader study findings: Appearing in adjacent lung were a median 57 of the top 100 tumor clones.

This clonotype was sampled from a female donor older than 55 with stage I lung adenocarcinoma. This specimen consisted of peripheral blood, obtained before any cancer treatment.

The CDR3 region is CASSAGQGAGKLFF. The CDR3 nucleotides are TGTGCCAGCAGTGCTGGACAGGGGGCCGGAAAACTGTTTTTT. The chain has TRBV25-1 and TRBJ1-4; 11 bases match TRBD1. Per the germline V gene, CDR1 is MGHDK and CDR2 is SYGVNS. Trimming took 4 bases from V and 10 from J; bases not matched to a gene: 5. The CDR3 covers 14 residues. Looking up the rest from reference TRBV25-1 and TRBJ1-4 gives the full variable domain: EADIYQTPRYLVIGTGKKITLECSQTMGHDKMYWYQQDPGMELHLIHYSYGVNSTEKGDLSSESTVSRIRTEHFPLTLESARPSHTSQYLCASSAGQGAGKLFFGSGTQLSVL.